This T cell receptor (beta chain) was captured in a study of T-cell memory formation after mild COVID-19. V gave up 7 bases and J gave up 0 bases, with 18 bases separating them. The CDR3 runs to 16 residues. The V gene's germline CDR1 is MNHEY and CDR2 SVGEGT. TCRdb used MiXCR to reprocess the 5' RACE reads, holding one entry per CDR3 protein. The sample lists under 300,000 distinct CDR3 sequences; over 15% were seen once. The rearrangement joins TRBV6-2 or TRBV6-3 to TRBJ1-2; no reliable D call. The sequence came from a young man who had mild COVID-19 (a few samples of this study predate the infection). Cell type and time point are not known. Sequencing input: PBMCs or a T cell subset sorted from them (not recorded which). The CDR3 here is CASTLRLLHPNYGYTF. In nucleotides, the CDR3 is TGTGCCAGCACCTTACGTCTGCTTCATCCTAACTATGGCTACACCTTC.